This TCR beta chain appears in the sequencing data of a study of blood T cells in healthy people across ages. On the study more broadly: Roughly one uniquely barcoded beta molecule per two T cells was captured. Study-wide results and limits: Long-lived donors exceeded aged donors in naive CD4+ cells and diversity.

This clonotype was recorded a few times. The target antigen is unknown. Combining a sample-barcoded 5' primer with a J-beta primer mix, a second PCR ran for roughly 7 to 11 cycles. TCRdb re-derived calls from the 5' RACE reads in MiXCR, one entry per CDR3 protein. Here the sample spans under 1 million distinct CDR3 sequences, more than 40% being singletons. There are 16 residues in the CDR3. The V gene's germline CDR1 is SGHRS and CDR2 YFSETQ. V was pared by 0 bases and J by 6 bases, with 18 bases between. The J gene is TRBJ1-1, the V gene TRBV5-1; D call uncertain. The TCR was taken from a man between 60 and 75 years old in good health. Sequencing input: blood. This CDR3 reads CASSLASRPSRSEAFF. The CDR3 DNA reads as TGCGCCAGCAGCTTGGCCTCTCGGCCATCCCGATCTGAAGCTTTCTTT.